This T cell receptor (beta chain) was identified in a study of shared clonotypes between healthy human individuals. Running of the assay took place at deep level. The repertoire was sequenced with immunoSEQ multiplex PCR; TCRdb's copy has only in-frame clones and lacks some. The sample shows roughly 680,000 clones, approximately 72% of them seen only once. The length of the CDR3 is 12 residues. V was pared by 0 bases and J by 7 bases, with 7 bases between. Germline assignment: CDR1 SGHNT and CDR2 YYREEE (reference sequence). The receptor's source is a woman aged 25 to 39 in good health. The chain recombines TRBV5-4 with TRBJ1-2, with D uncertain. Sample: memory CD4+ T cells sorted from blood. Sample subset: CD45RA-negative fraction. The CDR3 sequence is CASSLERGGYTF. DNA for the CDR3: TGTGCCAGCAGCTTGGAGCGAGGTGGCTACACCTTC.